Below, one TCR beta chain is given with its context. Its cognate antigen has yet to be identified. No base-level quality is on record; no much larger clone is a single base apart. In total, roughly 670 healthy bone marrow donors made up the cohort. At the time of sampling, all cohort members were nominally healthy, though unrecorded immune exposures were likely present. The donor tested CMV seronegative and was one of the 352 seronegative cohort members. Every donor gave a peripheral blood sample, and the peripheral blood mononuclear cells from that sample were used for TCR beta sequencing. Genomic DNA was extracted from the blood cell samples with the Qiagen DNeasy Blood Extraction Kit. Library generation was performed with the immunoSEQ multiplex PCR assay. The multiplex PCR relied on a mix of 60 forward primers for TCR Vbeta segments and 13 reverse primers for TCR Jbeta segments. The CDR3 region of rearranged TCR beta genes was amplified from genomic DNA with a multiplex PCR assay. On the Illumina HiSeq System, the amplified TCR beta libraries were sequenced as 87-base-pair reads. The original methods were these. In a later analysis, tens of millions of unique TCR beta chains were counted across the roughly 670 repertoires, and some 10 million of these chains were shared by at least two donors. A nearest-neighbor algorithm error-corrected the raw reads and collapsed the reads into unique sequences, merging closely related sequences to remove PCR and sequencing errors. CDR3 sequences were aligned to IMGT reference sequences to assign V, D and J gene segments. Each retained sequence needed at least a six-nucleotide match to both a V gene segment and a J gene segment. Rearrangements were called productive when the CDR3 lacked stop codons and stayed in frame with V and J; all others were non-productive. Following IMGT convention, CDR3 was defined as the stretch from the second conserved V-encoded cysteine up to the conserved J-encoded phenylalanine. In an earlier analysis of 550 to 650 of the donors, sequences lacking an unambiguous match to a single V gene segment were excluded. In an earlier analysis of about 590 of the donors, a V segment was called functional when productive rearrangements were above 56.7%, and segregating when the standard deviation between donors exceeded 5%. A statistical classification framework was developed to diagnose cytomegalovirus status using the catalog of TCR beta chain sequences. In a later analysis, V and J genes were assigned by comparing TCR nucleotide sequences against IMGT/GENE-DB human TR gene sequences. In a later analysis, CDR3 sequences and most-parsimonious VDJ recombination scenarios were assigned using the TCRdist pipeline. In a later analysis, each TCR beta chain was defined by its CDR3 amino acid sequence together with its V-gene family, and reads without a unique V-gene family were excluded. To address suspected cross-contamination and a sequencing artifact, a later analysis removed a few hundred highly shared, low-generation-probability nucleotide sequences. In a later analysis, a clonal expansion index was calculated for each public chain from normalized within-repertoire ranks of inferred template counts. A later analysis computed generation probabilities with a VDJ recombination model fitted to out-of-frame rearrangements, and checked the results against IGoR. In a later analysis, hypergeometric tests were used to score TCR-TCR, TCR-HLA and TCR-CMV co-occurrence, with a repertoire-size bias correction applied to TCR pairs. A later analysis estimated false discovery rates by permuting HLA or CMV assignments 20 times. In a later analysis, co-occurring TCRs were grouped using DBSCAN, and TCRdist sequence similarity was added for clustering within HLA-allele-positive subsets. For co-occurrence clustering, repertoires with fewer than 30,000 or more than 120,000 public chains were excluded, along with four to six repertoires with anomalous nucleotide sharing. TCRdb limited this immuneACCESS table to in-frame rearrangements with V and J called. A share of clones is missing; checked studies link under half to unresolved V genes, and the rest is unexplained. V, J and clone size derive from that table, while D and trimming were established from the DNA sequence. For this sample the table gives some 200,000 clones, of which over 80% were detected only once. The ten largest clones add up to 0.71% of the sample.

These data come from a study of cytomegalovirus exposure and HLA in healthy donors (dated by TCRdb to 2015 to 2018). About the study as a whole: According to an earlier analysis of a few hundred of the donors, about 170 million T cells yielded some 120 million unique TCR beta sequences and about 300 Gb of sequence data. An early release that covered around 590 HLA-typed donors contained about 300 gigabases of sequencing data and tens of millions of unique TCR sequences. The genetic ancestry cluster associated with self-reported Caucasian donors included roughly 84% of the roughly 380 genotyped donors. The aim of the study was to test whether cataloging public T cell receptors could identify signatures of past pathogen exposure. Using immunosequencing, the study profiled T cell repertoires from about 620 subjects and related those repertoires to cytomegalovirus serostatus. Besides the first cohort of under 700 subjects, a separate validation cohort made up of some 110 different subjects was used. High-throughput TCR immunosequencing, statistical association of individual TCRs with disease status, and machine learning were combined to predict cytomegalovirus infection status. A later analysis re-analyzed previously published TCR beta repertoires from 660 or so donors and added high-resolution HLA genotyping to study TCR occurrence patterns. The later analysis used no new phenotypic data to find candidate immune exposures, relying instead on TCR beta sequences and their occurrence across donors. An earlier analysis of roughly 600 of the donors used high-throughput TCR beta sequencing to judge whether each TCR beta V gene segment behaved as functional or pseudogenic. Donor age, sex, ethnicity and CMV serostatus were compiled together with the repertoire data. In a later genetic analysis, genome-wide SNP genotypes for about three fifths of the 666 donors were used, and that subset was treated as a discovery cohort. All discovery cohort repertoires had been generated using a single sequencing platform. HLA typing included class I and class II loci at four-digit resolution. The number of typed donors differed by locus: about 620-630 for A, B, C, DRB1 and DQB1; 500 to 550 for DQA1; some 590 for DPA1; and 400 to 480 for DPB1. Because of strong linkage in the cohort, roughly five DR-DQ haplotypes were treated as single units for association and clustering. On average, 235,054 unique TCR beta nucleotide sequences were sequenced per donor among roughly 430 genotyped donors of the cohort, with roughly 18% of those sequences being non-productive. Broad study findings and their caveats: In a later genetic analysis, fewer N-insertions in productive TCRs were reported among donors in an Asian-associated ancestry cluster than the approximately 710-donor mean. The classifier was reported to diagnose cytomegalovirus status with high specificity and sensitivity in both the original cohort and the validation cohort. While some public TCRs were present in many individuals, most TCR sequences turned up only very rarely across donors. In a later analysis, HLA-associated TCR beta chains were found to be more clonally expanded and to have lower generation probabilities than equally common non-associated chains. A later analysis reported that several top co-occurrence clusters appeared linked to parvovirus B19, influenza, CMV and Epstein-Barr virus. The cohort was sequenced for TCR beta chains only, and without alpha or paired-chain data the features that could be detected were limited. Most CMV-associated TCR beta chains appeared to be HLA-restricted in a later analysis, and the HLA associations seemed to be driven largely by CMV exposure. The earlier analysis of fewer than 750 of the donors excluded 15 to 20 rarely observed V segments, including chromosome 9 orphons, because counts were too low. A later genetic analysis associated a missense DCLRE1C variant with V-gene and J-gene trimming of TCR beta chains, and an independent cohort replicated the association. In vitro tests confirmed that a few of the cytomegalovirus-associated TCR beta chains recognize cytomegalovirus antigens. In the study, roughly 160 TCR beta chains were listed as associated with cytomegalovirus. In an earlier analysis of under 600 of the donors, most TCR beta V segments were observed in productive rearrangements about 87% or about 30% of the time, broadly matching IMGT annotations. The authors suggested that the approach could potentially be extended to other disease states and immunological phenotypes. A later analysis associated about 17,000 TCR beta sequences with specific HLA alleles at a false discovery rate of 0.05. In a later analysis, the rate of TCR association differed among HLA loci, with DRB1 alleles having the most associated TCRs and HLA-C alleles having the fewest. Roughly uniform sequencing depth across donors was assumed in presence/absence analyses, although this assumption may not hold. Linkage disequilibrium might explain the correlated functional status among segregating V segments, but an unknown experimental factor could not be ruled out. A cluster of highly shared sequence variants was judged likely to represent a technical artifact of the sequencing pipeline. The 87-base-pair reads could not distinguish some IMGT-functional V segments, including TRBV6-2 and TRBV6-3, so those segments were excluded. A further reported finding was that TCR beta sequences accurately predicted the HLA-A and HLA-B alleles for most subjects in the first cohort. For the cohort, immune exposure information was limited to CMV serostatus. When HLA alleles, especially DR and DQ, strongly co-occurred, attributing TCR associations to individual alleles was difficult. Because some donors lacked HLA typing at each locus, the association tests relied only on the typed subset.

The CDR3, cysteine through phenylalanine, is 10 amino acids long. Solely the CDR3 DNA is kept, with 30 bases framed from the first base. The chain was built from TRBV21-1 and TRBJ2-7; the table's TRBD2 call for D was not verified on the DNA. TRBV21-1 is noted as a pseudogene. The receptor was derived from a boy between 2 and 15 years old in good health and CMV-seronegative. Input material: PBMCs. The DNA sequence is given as TGTGGGGGGGGCTCCTACGAGCAGTACTTC. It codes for CGGGSYEQYF.